The 16 T cell receptor beta chains reported below all come from one sample, sequenced in a study of blood T cell repertoires in COVID-19. Libraries were prepared by immunoSEQ multiplex PCR; TCRdb keeps only in-frame clonotypes and omits some of them. This sample has under 300,000 clones, with roughly nine tenths found just once. The sequenced sample was PBMCs or T cells enriched from blood (not recorded which). Every receptor here comes from a woman between 40 and 55 years old who had recovered from COVID-19.

This clone appeared a few times. The chain uses TRBV5-4 and TRBJ1-2, with no clear D. V lost 6 bases, J lost 8 bases, and 11 bases lay in between. The germline V gene encodes CDR1 SGHNT and CDR2 YYREEE (reference sequence). The CDR3 is 11 residues long. CDR3 DNA sequence: TGTGCCAGCACCCGCGGTTCCGGCTACACCTTC. Its translation: CASTRGSGYTF.

This clone was seen more than once but under ten times. J is TRBJ1-1 and V is TRBV18; D uncertain. The CDR3 is 14 amino acids. Per the germline V gene, CDR1 is KGHSH and CDR2 is LQKENI. Trimming removed 5 bases from V and 1 base from J, with 11 bases in between. CDR3 amino acids: CASSSGMGNTEAFF. In DNA, the CDR3 is TGTGCCAGCTCATCCGGGATGGGGAACACTGAAGCTTTCTTT.

Turning to this clone: In the same sample, other DNA sequences code for this CDR3. CDR3 nucleotide sequence: TGCGCCAGCAGCTCGGGACTGGCCTACGAGCAGTACTTC. Amino acids: CASSSGLAYEQYF. The chain links TRBV5-1 to TRBJ2-7; D is perhaps TRBD2 (6 bases). The CDR3 extends over 13 amino acids. Trimming removed 3 bases from V and 2 bases from J, with 9 bases in between. Germline V gene lookup returns CDR1 SGHRS and CDR2 YFSETQ.

This chain links TRBV7-8 with TRBJ1-1; TRBD1 is a possible D gene (6 bases). Germline values: CDR1 SGHVS, CDR2 FQNEAQ. Trimming cost V 6 bases and J 2 bases, with 13 bases left between them. The CDR3 is 14 amino acids. As DNA, the CDR3 is TGTGCCAGCAGGGTAGGGGGGGTCAACACTGAAGCTTTCTTT. Translated, it gives CASRVGGVNTEAFF.

The chain recombines TRBV10-3 with TRBJ2-7; possibly TRBD2 for D (5 bases). V was pared by 3 bases and J by 0 bases, with 9 bases between. The CDR3 is 14 amino acids. Germline lookup yields CDR1 ENHRY and CDR2 SYGVKD. The CDR3 nucleotides read TGTGCCATCAGTGAAGGAGGTTTCTCCTACGAGCAGTACTTC. It specifies CAISEGGFSYEQYF.

The V and J genes are TRBV7-2 and TRBJ1-6; D not certain. Per germline, CDR1 SGHTA and CDR2 FQGNSA. Trimming removed 1 base at V and 7 bases at J, with 5 bases between. The CDR3 has 13 residues. CDR3 sequence reads: CASSLDLNSPLHF. The CDR3 DNA sequence: TGTGCCAGCAGCTTAGATCTGAATTCACCCCTCCACTTT.

This clone appeared a single time. This chain joins TRBV7-9 and TRBJ2-1; 10 bases line up with TRBD2. CDR1 is SEHNR, CDR2 FQNEAQ, per germline (reference sequence). There are 19 residues in the CDR3. V lost 0 bases and J lost 3; bases outside the gene matches: 11. This chain's CDR3 is CASSLAFTSGIPLYNEQFF. In DNA, the CDR3 is TGTGCCAGCAGCTTAGCGTTCACTAGCGGGATACCCCTCTACAATGAGCAGTTCTTC. The full variable domain, in which reference TRBV7-9 and TRBJ2-1 provide the parts outside the CDR3, is DTGVSQNPRHKITKRGQNVTFRCDPISEHNRLYWYRQTLGQGPEFLTYFQNEAQLEKSRLLSDRFSAERPKGSFSTLEIQRTEQGDSAMYLCASSLAFTSGIPLYNEQFFGPGTRLTVL.

The rearrangement links TRBV5-5 to TRBJ1-3; D is undetermined. Per germline, CDR1 SGHKS and CDR2 YYEKEE (reference sequence). The CDR3 sequence is 13 residues long. Trimming pared 4 bases from V and 2 bases from J, leaving 7 bases between. DNA of the CDR3: TGTGCCAGCAGCACCGCAGCTGGAAACACCATATATTTT. This translates into CASSTAAGNTIYF.

V usage is TRBV9 and J usage is TRBJ2-3; TRBD2 aligns across 13 bases. The CDR3 is 17 residues long. Trimming at V came to 0 bases and at J to 4 bases, leaving 5 bases not matched to a gene. Germline CDR1 reads SGDLS; CDR2 reads YYNGEE. This CDR3 reads CASSVGPGLAGSDTQYF. The CDR3 DNA sequence: TGTGCCAGCAGCGTAGGACCGGGACTAGCGGGATCAGATACGCAGTATTTT.

This chain links TRBV19 with TRBJ1-5; 9 nucleotides line up with TRBD1. CDR1 and CDR2 (germline): LNHDA, SQIVND (reference sequence). The CDR3 is 15 amino acids. The junction had 7 bases not matched to a gene; V was cut back by 5 bases and J by 5 bases. The CDR3 here is CASSPGTGRDQPQHF. Written as DNA, the CDR3 is TGTGCCAGTAGTCCGGGGACAGGGAGGGATCAGCCCCAGCATTTT.

Ten or more counts support this clone. The gene calls are TRBV3-1 (or the pseudogene TRBV3-2) and TRBJ1-4; no firm D call. Trimming took 3 bases from V and 11 from J, leaving 10 bases between them. The CDR3 loop spans 12 amino acids. The germline CDR1 and CDR2 sequences are LGHDT and YNNKEL (reference sequence). The CDR3 here is CASSQFGEKLFF. The CDR3 DNA reads as TGTGCCAGCAGCCAGTTCGGGGAGAAACTGTTTTTT.

The chain couples TRBV10-3 to TRBJ2-3; TRBD2 aligns across 8 bases. CDR3 length equals 16 residues. Germline trimming cut 0 bases from V and 6 bases from J; bases unmatched to any gene: 8. CDR1 and CDR2 (germline): ENHRY, SYGVKD. In DNA form, the CDR3 reads TGTGCCATCAGTGAGTCGGGAGCGGGGGCCAGCGATACGCAGTATTTT. This encodes CAISESGAGASDTQYF.

This chain connects TRBV29-1 to TRBJ1-2, with unresolved D. V was trimmed by 2 bases and J by 4 bases, leaving 11 bases between them. The CDR3 has 13 residues. CDR1 is SQVTM, CDR2 ANQGSEA, per germline. This CDR3 reads CSVEFGPGYGYTF. The CDR3 DNA is TGCAGCGTTGAATTTGGGCCTGGCTATGGCTACACCTTC.

The chain combines TRBV2 with TRBJ1-2; perhaps TRBD1 as D (5 bases). The ends were cut back, 4 bases at V and 5 bases at J, with 17 bases in the middle. Germline lookup yields CDR1 SNHLY and CDR2 FYNNEI. This CDR3 region has 15 residues. CDR3 in amino acids: CASSARFDSLYGYTF. CDR3 in DNA: TGTGCCAGCAGTGCTCGTTTCGACAGCCTATATGGCTACACCTTC.

The table lists this clone with a count of one. The chain recombines TRBV7-3 with TRBJ2-5, with a possible D match to TRBD2 (6 bases). With 2 bases removed from V and 2 bases from J, the gap between germline ends came to 12 bases. The germline V gene has CDR1 SGHTA and CDR2 FQGTGA. The CDR3 runs to 15 residues. This chain's CDR3 is CASSLDREHQETQYF. CDR3 in DNA: TGTGCCAGCAGCTTAGATCGGGAGCATCAAGAGACCCAGTACTTC.

The genes are TRBV5-1 and TRBJ1-2, with a weak D call TRBD1 (6 bases). The CDR3 runs to 15 residues. Germline loops: CDR1 SGHRS, CDR2 YFSETQ. Trimming shortened V by 0 bases and J by 0 bases, and 9 bases separated the two germline ends. CDR3 protein: CASSLGQDPNYGYTF. CDR3 sequence (DNA): TGCGCCAGCAGCTTGGGACAGGACCCTAACTATGGCTACACCTTC.